This T cell receptor (beta chain) was retrieved from a study of regulatory T cells in long-lasting Graves disease. Study context: Newly diagnosed Graves' patients had under 3 months of antithyroid drugs.

The CDR3 consists of 13 residues. Germline assignment: CDR1 SQVTM and CDR2 ANQGSEA. Libraries of TCR beta came from iRepertoire HTBI primers plus Arm-PCR of CDR3 regions. MiXCR, applied by TCRdb to the multiplex PCR reads, yields one record per CDR3 protein. The sample has about 430,000 distinct CDR3 sequences, 15% seen once. General study points: Preferential use of TRBV28, TRBJ1-2 and TRBJ2-5 was seen in persistent disease.

Concerning this clonotype: Antigen: not known. One junction end disagrees with the germline gene, perhaps due to a read error.

Time point noted: newly diagnosed GD, antithyroid drugs for less than 3 months. PBMC RNA served as the TCR library source. Another study also made use of these data, one on T cells in Graves' hyperthyroidism and ophthalmopathy.

The V and J genes are TRBV29-1 and TRBJ2-5; maybe TRBD2 (5 bases). This TCR derives from a woman aged 40 to 50 with Graves disease. The material sequenced was peripheral blood mononuclear cells (PBMCs), taken at new diagnosis, from a patient treated with antithyroid drugs. CDR3 amino acids: CSVVWTAKETEYF. The CDR3 DNA is TGCAGCGTTGTTTGGACTGCAAAAGAGACCGAGTACTTC.